This TCR beta chain is drawn from a study of T cells in Graves' hyperthyroidism and ophthalmopathy. The overall study: Before treatment of any kind, peripheral blood was taken at initial diagnosis. Study outcomes and limitations: Appearing also in blood were most of the thyroid clonotypes expanded above 0.001. A model of 13 V-J pairs discriminated ophthalmopathy from stable hyperthyroidism.

CDR1 DFQATT and CDR2 SNEGSKA come from the germline V gene (reference sequence). V trimming: 3 bases; J trimming: 8 bases; junction bases outside the gene matches: 8. The CDR3 runs to 15 residues. This clonotype has ten or more counts. The antigen is unknown. Uncontrolled infection, other autoimmune disease, pregnancy or lactation barred patients from enrollment. The CDR3 regions of TCR beta were amplified from RNA transcripts. An initial round of RT-PCR targeting the TCR CDR3 relied on the HTBI primer set. A single record per CDR3 protein comes from TCRdb applying MiXCR to the multiplex PCR reads. The sample lists 250,000 to 400,000 distinct CDR3 sequences; about an eighth were seen once.

The source is a woman in her thirties or forties with Graves' ophthalmopathy. Input material: blood. The chain has TRBV20-1 and TRBJ2-1; 12 bases align to TRBD2. The CDR3 sequence is CSASRTSGVRDEQFF. CDR3 DNA: TGCAGTGCTAGCAGGACTAGCGGGGTAAGGGATGAGCAGTTCTTC.